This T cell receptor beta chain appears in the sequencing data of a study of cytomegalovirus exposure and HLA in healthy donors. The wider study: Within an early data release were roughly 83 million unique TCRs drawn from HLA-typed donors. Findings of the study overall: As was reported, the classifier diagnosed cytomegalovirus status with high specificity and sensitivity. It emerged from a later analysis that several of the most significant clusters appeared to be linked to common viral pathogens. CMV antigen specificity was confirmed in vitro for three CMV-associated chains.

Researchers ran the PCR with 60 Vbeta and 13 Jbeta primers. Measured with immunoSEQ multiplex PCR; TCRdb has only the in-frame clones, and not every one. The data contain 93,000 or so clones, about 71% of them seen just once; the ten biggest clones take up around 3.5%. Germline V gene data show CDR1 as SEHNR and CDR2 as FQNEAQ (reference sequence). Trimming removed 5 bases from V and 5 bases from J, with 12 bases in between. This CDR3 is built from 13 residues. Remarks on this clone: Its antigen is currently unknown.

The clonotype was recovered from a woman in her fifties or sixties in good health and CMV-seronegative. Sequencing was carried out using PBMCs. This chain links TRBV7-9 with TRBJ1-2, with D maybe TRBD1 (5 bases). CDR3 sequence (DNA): TGTGCCAGCAGCCCTGCGGGGGGGTATGGCTACACCTTC. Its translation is CASSPAGGYGYTF.